A selection of T cell receptor beta chains follows, all from one sample in a study of blood T cell repertoires in COVID-19. The data were produced by immunoSEQ multiplex PCR, yet TCRdb's version contains in-frame clones alone and is incomplete. The sample carries around 200,000 clones, 70% to 90% recorded once. Sequenced material: peripheral blood. The receptors stem from a woman between 45 and 65 years old with acute or convalescent COVID-19. The CDR3 runs from the conserved cysteine through the conserved F or W. The D gene is left open where the match is weak. For some rows the clone size is stated as once, few or many, or as a class when expanded; others skip it.

CDR3 DNA,CDR3 protein,D gene,clone size,V gene,J gene
TGTGCCAGCAGCTTCTGGCAGGGCGCCTACGAGCAGTACTTC,CASSFWQGAYEQYF,-,-,TRBV7-2,TRBJ2-7
TGCAGCGTTGGCTGGGTATCGGGCGAGCAGTACTTC,CSVGWVSGEQYF,-,-,TRBV29-1,TRBJ2-7
TGCAGTGCTAGTGGCCCGGGGGATGGCTACACCTTC,CSASGPGDGYTF,-,-,TRBV20-1,TRBJ1-2
TGTGCCATCAGTCGGGGCAGGGGGAGTGATGAGCAGTTCTTC,CAISRGRGSDEQFF,TRBD1,-,TRBV10-3,TRBJ2-1
TGTGCCAGCAGCTTAACATCGGGGGGAAATAATTCACCCCTCCACTTT,CASSLTSGGNNSPLHF,-,-,TRBV7-3,TRBJ1-6
TGCGCCAGCAGTAGGGACAGTAATTCACCCCTCCACTTT,CASSRDSNSPLHF,TRBD1,few,TRBV10-1,TRBJ1-6
TGTGCCAGCAGCCCCCGAGACGGGAATTTATTAAGTGAGCAGTTCTTC,CASSPRDGNLLSEQFF,-,-,TRBV7-9,TRBJ2-1
TGTGCCAGCAGCCTCGCCGGACTCGGGTACTACGAGCAGTACTTC,CASSLAGLGYYEQYF,-,-,TRBV3-1/TRBV3-2,TRBJ2-7
TGTGCCAGCTCACCCCTCCCCGATGGGGCGTGGGGCACTGAAGCTTTCTTT,CASSPLPDGAWGTEAFF,-,-,TRBV18,TRBJ1-1
TGTGCCAGCAGCCAAGACGACAGCCATAAATACAATGAGCAGTTCTTC,CASSQDDSHKYNEQFF,-,once,TRBV3-1/TRBV3-2,TRBJ2-1
TGCAGCGTTGAAGCCCATGGCGGGACAGGCTTCGAGCAGTACTTC,CSVEAHGGTGFEQYF,TRBD1,-,TRBV29-1,TRBJ2-7
TGTGCCAGCAGTTTTGAGGCAGTAGTACAAGAGACCCAGTACTTC,CASSFEAVVQETQYF,-,-,TRBV6-6,TRBJ2-5
TGTGCCAGCAGTTACGGGGGAGGAAACACTGAAGCTTTCTTT,CASSYGGGNTEAFF,-,-,TRBV6-2/TRBV6-3,TRBJ1-1
TGTGCCAGCAGCGAAGGACTAGCGGGCGGGGCAGATACGCAGTATTTT,CASSEGLAGGADTQYF,TRBD2,-,TRBV5-8,TRBJ2-3
TGCGCCAGCAGCGTCGGACAGGGCTATTATGGCTACACCTTC,CASSVGQGYYGYTF,TRBD1,-,TRBV5-1,TRBJ1-2
TGCGCCAGCAGCCAAGCAAGGGGACTTTTCTACGAGCAGTACTTC,CASSQARGLFYEQYF,-,-,TRBV4-1,TRBJ2-7
TGTGCCAGCAGCTTAGACAGGGATCGGAACACTGAAGCTTTCTTT,CASSLDRDRNTEAFF,-,-,TRBV7-6,TRBJ1-1
TGTGCCACCAGCAGAGACAGGGTCGGAAACACCATATATTTT,CATSRDRVGNTIYF,-,-,TRBV15,TRBJ1-3
TGTGCCAGCAGCTCTAAGTCCAGCGGGGGGGGAGCGCAGTATTTT,CASSSKSSGGGAQYF,TRBD2,-,TRBV7-2,TRBJ2-3
TGCGCCAGCAGTGAGCTACAGATACAAGAGACCCAGTACTTC,CASSELQIQETQYF,-,-,TRBV10-1,TRBJ2-5
TGTGCCAGCAGTGAAGGCAGGGTGAGGAACACTGAAGCTTTCTTT,CASSEGRVRNTEAFF,-,-,TRBV2,TRBJ1-1
TGTGCCAGCAAAGACAGGCTGGCGAACACTGAAGCTTTCTTT,CASKDRLANTEAFF,-,-,TRBV2,TRBJ1-1
TGTGCCATCAGCCCGACTAGCGGGACGGGGGAGACCCAGTACTTC,CAISPTSGTGETQYF,TRBD2,-,TRBV10-3,TRBJ2-5
TGTGCCATCACACAGGGGACCGGGGAGCTGTTTTTT,CAITQGTGELFF,TRBD1,-,TRBV10-3,TRBJ2-2
TGTGCCAGCAGCTTACACGGGGATGGGATAAAGACCCAGTACTTC,CASSLHGDGIKTQYF,-,-,TRBV7-2,TRBJ2-5
TGCAGTGCTAGTGTCACAGGGGTAGAGACCCAGTACTTC,CSASVTGVETQYF,TRBD1,-,TRBV20-1,TRBJ2-5
TGTGCCAGCAACCCCGGGACAGGATATGGCTACACCTTC,CASNPGTGYGYTF,TRBD1,-,TRBV3-1/TRBV3-2,TRBJ1-2